Listed below are T cell receptor beta chains from one sample, sequenced in a study of blood T cells in healthy people across ages. TCRdb fed the 5' RACE reads into MiXCR, producing one record per CDR3 protein. The sample records about 930,000 distinct CDR3 sequences, 25% to 30% being singletons. The same specimen was also included in a second study, on T cells of mothers and their children.

Source material: blood. The receptors come from a woman in her thirties or forties in good health. Both conserved end residues are part of each CDR3. A D gene is named only where the DNA matches it firmly. Size tells how often a clone was seen (once, few, many) or the class of an expanded clone, and some rows leave it out.

V gene: TRBV4-1; J gene: TRBJ1-2; clone size: .; D gene: .; CDR3 protein: CASSQARQTIYGYTF; CDR3 DNA: TGCGCCAGCAGCCAAGCTAGACAGACGATCTATGGCTACACCTTC
V gene: TRBV20-1; J gene: TRBJ2-2; clone size: once; D gene: TRBD1; CDR3 protein: CSAKDRRQGTGELFF; CDR3 DNA: TGCAGTGCTAAAGATCGCAGACAGGGGACCGGGGAGCTGTTTTTT
V gene: TRBV18; J gene: TRBJ2-7; clone size: many; D gene: TRBD1; CDR3 protein: CASSQGTGFEQYF; CDR3 DNA: TGTGCCAGCTCACAAGGGACAGGGTTCGAGCAGTACTTC
V gene: TRBV18; J gene: TRBJ2-5; clone size: .; D gene: .; CDR3 protein: CVSSHRTSSPETQYF; CDR3 DNA: TGTGTCAGCTCCCACAGGACCAGTTCACCGGAGACCCAGTACTTC
V gene: TRBV6-2/TRBV6-3; J gene: TRBJ2-7; clone size: few; D gene: .; CDR3 protein: CASRSSGGGLEEQYF; CDR3 DNA: TGTGCCAGCAGATCGTCGGGGGGCGGCCTTGAAGAGCAGTACTTC
V gene: TRBV27; J gene: TRBJ2-1; clone size: many; D gene: .; CDR3 protein: CASSLKGYNEQFF; CDR3 DNA: TGTGCCAGCAGTTTAAAAGGGTACAATGAGCAGTTCTTC
V gene: TRBV24-1; J gene: TRBJ2-5; clone size: .; D gene: .; CDR3 protein: CATSGTGGYETQYF; CDR3 DNA: TGTGCCACCAGTGGAACGGGCGGATATGAGACCCAGTACTTC
V gene: TRBV5-1; J gene: TRBJ2-7; clone size: many; D gene: .; CDR3 protein: CASSLVPGAYEQYF; CDR3 DNA: TGCGCCAGCAGCTTGGTTCCAGGAGCCTACGAGCAGTACTTC
V gene: TRBV2; J gene: TRBJ1-1; clone size: .; D gene: .; CDR3 protein: CASSGMRGPEAFF; CDR3 DNA: TGTGCCAGCAGCGGGATGAGGGGCCCTGAAGCTTTCTTT
V gene: TRBV29-1; J gene: TRBJ2-7; clone size: many; D gene: TRBD2; CDR3 protein: CSVEWALAGDSYEQYF; CDR3 DNA: TGCAGCGTTGAATGGGCTCTAGCGGGGGACTCCTACGAGCAGTACTTC
V gene: TRBV28; J gene: TRBJ2-1; clone size: many; D gene: TRBD2; CDR3 protein: CASSLGTSGGYEQFF; CDR3 DNA: TGTGCCAGCAGTTTAGGGACTAGCGGGGGGTATGAGCAGTTCTTC
V gene: TRBV5-1; J gene: TRBJ1-4; clone size: few; D gene: TRBD1; CDR3 protein: CASSSGDRGEKLFF; CDR3 DNA: TGCGCCAGCAGCTCGGGGGACAGGGGCGAAAAACTGTTTTTT
V gene: TRBV2; J gene: TRBJ2-1; clone size: few; D gene: .; CDR3 protein: CASAPWEAQFF; CDR3 DNA: TGTGCCAGCGCCCCGTGGGAGGCGCAGTTCTTC
V gene: TRBV7-2; J gene: TRBJ2-7; clone size: few; D gene: TRBD1; CDR3 protein: CASSLQRPGTGAYEQYF; CDR3 DNA: TGTGCCAGCAGCTTACAGAGGCCCGGGACAGGGGCCTACGAGCAGTACTTC
V gene: TRBV10-2; J gene: TRBJ2-1; clone size: .; D gene: .; CDR3 protein: CASSVGKPNEQFF; CDR3 DNA: TGCGCCAGCAGTGTAGGTAAACCCAATGAGCAGTTCTTC
V gene: TRBV5-1; J gene: TRBJ1-1; clone size: many; D gene: .; CDR3 protein: CASSSGGGMNTEAFF; CDR3 DNA: TGCGCCAGCAGTTCAGGCGGGGGAATGAACACTGAAGCTTTCTTT
V gene: TRBV5-5; J gene: TRBJ1-5; clone size: few; D gene: TRBD1; CDR3 protein: CASSLGQAHQPQHF; CDR3 DNA: TGTGCCAGCAGCTTAGGACAGGCGCATCAGCCCCAGCATTTT
V gene: TRBV6-5; J gene: TRBJ2-1; clone size: .; D gene: TRBD2; CDR3 protein: CVSSYRLAGGYNEQFF; CDR3 DNA: TGTGTCAGCAGTTACCGGCTAGCGGGGGGGTACAATGAGCAGTTCTTC
V gene: TRBV20-1; J gene: TRBJ2-1; clone size: .; D gene: TRBD2; CDR3 protein: CSAAPASGGSYNEQFF; CDR3 DNA: TGCAGTGCTGCCCCAGCTAGCGGGGGTTCCTACAATGAGCAGTTCTTC
V gene: TRBV24-1; J gene: TRBJ2-1; clone size: .; D gene: .; CDR3 protein: CATSGNHYNEQFF; CDR3 DNA: TGTGCCACCAGTGGCAACCACTACAATGAGCAGTTCTTC
V gene: TRBV7-9; J gene: TRBJ2-3; clone size: few; D gene: .; CDR3 protein: CASSFSLRGDTQYF; CDR3 DNA: TGTGCCAGCAGCTTTAGTCTACGCGGGGATACGCAGTATTTT
V gene: TRBV14; J gene: TRBJ2-7; clone size: .; D gene: TRBD2; CDR3 protein: CASSLGLGKQYF; CDR3 DNA: TGTGCCAGCAGCCTTGGACTAGGGAAGCAGTACTTC
V gene: TRBV5-1; J gene: TRBJ2-3; clone size: .; D gene: TRBD1; CDR3 protein: CASSNYGFQGVTDTQYF; CDR3 DNA: TGCGCCAGCAGTAACTACGGGTTTCAGGGGGTCACAGATACGCAGTATTTT
V gene: TRBV6-5; J gene: TRBJ2-7; clone size: many; D gene: TRBD1; CDR3 protein: CASSLGAGGKGEQYF; CDR3 DNA: TGTGCCAGCAGTTTGGGCGCAGGGGGCAAGGGCGAGCAGTACTTC
V gene: TRBV20-1; J gene: TRBJ2-1; clone size: few; D gene: .; CDR3 protein: CSAPGGWGALLNEQFF; CDR3 DNA: TGCAGTGCTCCTGGGGGGTGGGGGGCGTTGTTAAATGAGCAGTTCTTC